A single T cell receptor (beta chain) is shown here with its context. Its antigen remains unidentified. Separate cDNA molecules each had unique molecular identifiers attached to them. A single record per CDR3 protein comes from TCRdb applying MiXCR to the 5' RACE reads. The sample has approximately 83,000 distinct CDR3 sequences, more than 13% seen once. This sample is drawn from a study of early T cells in non-severe SARS-CoV-2 infection. For the study at large: Sequencing was performed on bulk RNA from unsorted whole blood, leaving chains unpaired.

Study results and limitations: Missing private and CD4 specificities, VDJdb matching favored anti-spike CD8 responses.

CDR3 size: 13 residues. V gave up 5 bases and J gave up 4 bases, with 9 bases separating them. The germline gives CDR1 SEHNR, CDR2 FQNEAQ (reference sequence). The chain joins TRBV7-9 to TRBJ1-3; D remains ambiguous. The sequence was collected from an adult who was a healthcare worker with PCR-confirmed SARS-CoV-2 infection or an uninfected control (not recorded which). Sequencing was carried out using whole blood. DNA for the CDR3: TGTGCCAGCAGCCCGCCGGCCGGAAACACCATATATTTT. Its translation: CASSPPAGNTIYF.